One and the same sample provided the 2 T cell receptor beta chains below, sequenced in a study of T cells in localized non-small cell lung cancer. Sequenced by immunoSEQ multiplex PCR; TCRdb stores in-frame clones only, minus some. This table holds about 83,000 clones, over 75% found once. Here the sequenced sample was peripheral blood, taken before any cancer treatment. These TCRs come from a female donor at least 60 years old with stage I lung adenocarcinoma.

V gene TRBV5-8 combines with J gene TRBJ2-5, with 8 bases matching TRBD2. In germline, CDR1 is SGHTS, CDR2 YDEGEE. V was pared by 0 bases and J by 2 bases, with 12 bases of the junction left unmatched. The CDR3 spans 18 residues. In DNA form, the CDR3 reads TGTGCCAGCAGCTTGGTCGGCGCGGGGGGAGCTTTTCAAGAGACCCAGTACTTC. It encodes CASSLVGAGGAFQETQYF.

The CDR3 region is CASSQYRGGNQPQHF. The CDR3 nucleotides are TGTGCCAGCAGTCAATACAGGGGAGGGAATCAGCCCCAGCATTTT. The chain links TRBV6-5 to TRBJ1-5; 7 bases align to TRBD1. The CDR3 runs 15 residues. Per germline, CDR1 MNHEY and CDR2 SVGAGI. Trimming at V came to 5 bases and at J to 4 bases, leaving 8 bases not matched to a gene.